The T cell receptor beta chain under discussion was sequenced for a study of cytomegalovirus exposure and HLA in healthy donors. On the study more broadly: From about 200 million T cells, an earlier analysis saw 117 million unique TCR beta sequences.

The PCR ran on 60 Vbeta and 13 Jbeta primers. TCRdb's copy holds only in-frame clones and misses some; the assay was immunoSEQ multiplex PCR. Of 160,000 or so clones listed, roughly 80% are singletons. V shed 0 bases and J shed 12 bases, with 17 bases lying between them. Per the germline V gene, CDR1 is MGHRA and CDR2 is YSYEKL. This CDR3 comprises 14 residues. The donors were healthy bone marrow donors. General study points: Researchers reported in a later analysis that common viral pathogens appeared linked to several top clusters.

About this clone: Its antigen is not identified.

The sequenced sample was PBMCs. The V call is TRBV4-1, the J call TRBJ1-2, with D perhaps TRBD1 (5 bases). The sequence was collected from a man aged 50-59 years in good health and CMV-seropositive. CDR3 amino acids: CASSQEGQGPINTF. Written as DNA, the CDR3 is TGCGCCAGCAGCCAAGAAGGGCAGGGCCCTATAAACACCTTC.